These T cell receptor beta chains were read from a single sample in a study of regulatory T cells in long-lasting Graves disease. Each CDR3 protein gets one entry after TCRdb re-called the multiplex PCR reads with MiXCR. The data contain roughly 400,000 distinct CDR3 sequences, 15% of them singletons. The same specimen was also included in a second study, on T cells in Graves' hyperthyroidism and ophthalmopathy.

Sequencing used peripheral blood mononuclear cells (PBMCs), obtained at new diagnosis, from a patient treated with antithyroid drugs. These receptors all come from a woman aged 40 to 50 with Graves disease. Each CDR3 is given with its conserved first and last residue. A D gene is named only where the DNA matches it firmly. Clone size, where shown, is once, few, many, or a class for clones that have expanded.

CASHVSKTSDRANQPQHF,TGTGCCAGCCATGTTTCAAAAACCTCGGACAGGGCCAATCAGCCCCAGCATTTT,TRBV28,TRBD1,TRBJ1-5,.
CASSLSGAITDTQYF,TGTGCCAGCAGTTTGAGCGGGGCCATCACAGATACGCAGTATTTT,TRBV12-3/TRBV12-4,TRBD2,TRBJ2-3,many
CASSFAPSHQPQHF,TGTGCCAGCAGTTTTGCCCCCTCCCATCAGCCCCAGCATTTT,TRBV28,.,TRBJ1-5,.
CASSVLAGSAHEQFF,TGTGCCAGCAGTGTACTAGCGGGATCGGCTCATGAGCAGTTCTTC,TRBV2,TRBD2,TRBJ2-1,many
CASSPGTGFTEAFF,TGTGCCAGCAGCCCGGGGACAGGGTTCACTGAAGCTTTCTTT,TRBV14,TRBD1,TRBJ1-1,few
CASRPGHDSYEQYF,TGCGCCAGCCGGCCGGGCCACGACTCTTACGAGCAGTACTTC,TRBV10-1,.,TRBJ2-7,many
CASRGQLTGELFF,TGTGCCAGCAGGGGACAGCTGACCGGGGAGCTGTTTTTT,TRBV28,TRBD1,TRBJ2-2,many
CASSQGLGIQYF,TGTGCCAGCAGCCAGGGGTTGGGCATTCAGTACTTC,TRBV3-1,.,TRBJ2-4,.
CASSPGLADHQETQYF,TGTGCCAGCAGCCCAGGACTAGCGGACCACCAAGAGACCCAGTACTTC,TRBV3-1,TRBD2,TRBJ2-5,.
CATFGLAGVNEQFF,TGTGCCACCTTCGGACTAGCGGGAGTAAATGAGCAGTTCTTC,TRBV2,TRBD2,TRBJ2-1,many
CASSLIDWEGYTF,TGTGCCAGCAGCTTAATCGACTGGGAGGGCTACACCTTC,TRBV7-9,.,TRBJ1-2,many
CASSQTGGSADTQYF,TGTGCCAGCAGCCAGACCGGAGGGAGTGCAGATACGCAGTATTTT,TRBV3-1,.,TRBJ2-3,many
CASSETGSYGYTF,TGTGCCAGCAGTGAGACAGGATCCTATGGCTACACCTTC,TRBV2,.,TRBJ1-2,many
CASSFGGSSETQYF,TGTGCCAGCAGCTTTGGCGGGAGTAGTGAGACCCAGTACTTC,TRBV7-6,TRBD2,TRBJ2-5,many
CASYRVGSSGELFF,TGTGCCAGCTACAGGGTAGGAAGTTCCGGGGAGCTGTTTTTT,TRBV2,.,TRBJ2-2,many
CASSQDRPGQGFRTDTQYF,TGTGCCAGCAGCCAAGATCGACCGGGACAGGGGTTTCGCACAGATACGCAGTATTTT,TRBV3-1,TRBD1,TRBJ2-3,once
CASSLWSQTDSEAFF,TGTGCCAGCAGTTTATGGTCCCAGACTGACTCTGAAGCTTTCTTT,TRBV28,.,TRBJ1-1,many
CASSHPIIGAVNYGYTF,TGTGCCAGCAGTCACCCGATAATCGGAGCGGTTAACTATGGCTACACCTTC,TRBV6-2/TRBV6-3,.,TRBJ1-2,.
CASSPIAGGIDEQFF,TGTGCCAGCTCACCCATAGCGGGAGGCATTGATGAGCAGTTCTTC,TRBV18,TRBD2,TRBJ2-1,many
CASSFRDRTSGYTF,TGTGCCAGTAGTTTCCGGGACAGGACAAGTGGCTACACCTTC,TRBV19,TRBD1,TRBJ1-2,many
CASSSPTGIPYEQYF,TGTGCCAGTAGCTCCCCCACAGGGATTCCCTACGAGCAGTACTTC,TRBV19,.,TRBJ2-7,.
CASSARDQREKLFF,TGTGCCAGCAGCGCCCGTGACCAGAGGGAAAAACTGTTTTTT,TRBV6-1,.,TRBJ1-4,many